The next 21 T cell receptor beta chains were all read from a single sample in a study of blood T cell repertoires in COVID-19. Some clones are missing from TCRdb's copy, which holds only in-frame ones; the method was immunoSEQ multiplex PCR. The sample includes some 42,000 clones, roughly 90% seen only once; the top ten take less than 8%. The specimen sequenced was peripheral blood. Receptors originate from a human donor in a cohort sampled during active COVID-19.

J is TRBJ2-7 and V is TRBV24-1, with unresolved D. Germline-derived CDR1 and CDR2 are KGHDR and SFDVKD. This CDR3 has 13 amino acids. Trimming pared 0 bases from V and 5 bases from J, leaving 7 bases between. The CDR3 protein is CATSDLRADEQYF. CDR3 nucleotide sequence: TGTGCCACCAGTGATTTGCGTGCGGACGAGCAGTACTTC.

This clone was seen a few times. This chain joins TRBV7-3 and TRBJ2-3; D remains unclear. This CDR3 region has 13 residues. Germline V gene lookup returns CDR1 SGHTA and CDR2 FQGTGA. V was pared by 2 bases and J by 0 bases, with 3 bases between. DNA of the CDR3: TGTGCCAGCAGCTTAGTAAGCACAGATACGCAGTATTTT. Translated, it gives CASSLVSTDTQYF.

A word on this clone: At the DNA level, this CDR3 is encoded by other sequences in the same sample as well. J is TRBJ1-2 and V is TRBV5-1; TRBD1 agrees at 8 bases. Trimming cost V 4 bases and J 4 bases; bases outside gene matches: 6. This CDR3 contains 14 residues. Germline V gene sequence: CDR1 SGHRS, CDR2 YFSETQ. CDR3 sequence reads: CASSPEGQGYGYTF. The DNA for the CDR3 is TGCGCCAGCAGCCCTGAAGGACAGGGCTATGGCTACACCTTC.

The CDR3 DNA is TGCGCCAGCAGCTTGGATACCCTAGCGCCCCCAAGACACACAGATACGCAGTATTTT. This sequence encodes CASSLDTLAPPRHTDTQYF. The rearrangement uses TRBV5-1 and TRBJ2-3; weak D call: TRBD2 (6 bases). CDR1 is SGHRS, CDR2 YFSETQ, per germline. CDR3 length equals 19 residues. The ends were cut back, 0 bases at V and 2 bases at J, with 22 bases in the middle.

This clone turned up a few times. The chain recombines TRBV11-3 with TRBJ2-1, with a possible D match to TRBD2 (6 bases). This CDR3 spans 16 amino acids. The V end was cut by 4 bases, the J end by 0 bases, with 13 bases between. Germline V gene lookup returns CDR1 SGHNT and CDR2 YENEEA. CDR3 coding DNA: TGTGCCAGCAGCTCCCGCGGGGATTCCTCCTACAATGAGCAGTTCTTC. Protein product: CASSSRGDSSYNEQFF.

The chain is built from TRBV18 and TRBJ2-5; the match to TRBD1 covers 9 bases. The CDR3 is 16 residues long. The germline CDR1 and CDR2 sequences are KGHSH and LQKENI. V gave up 1 base and J gave up 4 bases; unmatched junction bases: 7. The CDR3 DNA sequence: TGTGCCAGCTCACCACAGACAGGGGGAAGTGGAGAGACCCAGTACTTC. It translates to CASSPQTGGSGETQYF.

This clone was counted once. The J gene is TRBJ2-1, the V gene TRBV29-1, with 10 bases identical to TRBD2. CDR3 length equals 14 residues. Trimming took 2 bases from V and 8 from J; bases not matched to a gene: 6. Germline V gene lookup returns CDR1 SQVTM and CDR2 ANQGSEA. CDR3 coding DNA: TGCAGCGTTGAACAGCGGGGGGGCAACTATGAGCAGTTCTTC. This sequence encodes CSVEQRGGNYEQFF.

The CDR3 DNA reads as TGTGCCAGCAGTGAAAGGGACAGGGCTCATGGCTACACCTTC. It specifies CASSERDRAHGYTF. V usage is TRBV25-1 and J usage is TRBJ1-2; 9 bases map to TRBD1. V shed 2 bases and J 6 bases; nucleotides not matched to a gene: 4. The CDR3 length is 14 residues. The germline CDR1 and CDR2 sequences are MGHDK and SYGVNS.

The V and J genes are TRBV6-2 or TRBV6-3 and TRBJ2-7, with 8 nucleotides matching TRBD1. Germline CDR1 is MNHEY and CDR2 is SVGEGT. V shed 5 bases, J shed 1 base, and the junction held 13 bases outside the gene matches. The CDR3 sequence is 17 residues long. In DNA form, the CDR3 reads TGTGCCAGCAGTATCGGGACAGGCTACGATGCATCCTACGAGCAGTACTTC. This translates into CASSIGTGYDASYEQYF.

The chain uses TRBV6-5 and TRBJ1-2, with TRBD1 matching over 7 bases. V was clipped by 6 bases and J by 5 bases; unmatched bases: 9. Germline CDR1 MNHEY, CDR2 SVGAGI. This CDR3 is built from 14 residues. CDR3 bases: TGTGCCAGCAGACTCCGGGACAGAGCATATGGCTACACCTTC. This gives the protein CASRLRDRAYGYTF.

The DNA of the CDR3 is TGTGCCAGCGGGCGGGTCCCTCCCAACGAGCAGTACTTC. Protein product: CASGRVPPNEQYF. The chain couples TRBV7-9 to TRBJ2-7; TRBD2 might be the D (5 bases). The CDR3 runs 13 residues. CDR1 SEHNR and CDR2 FQNEAQ come from the germline V gene (reference sequence). With 8 bases removed from V and 5 bases from J, the gap between germline ends came to 16 bases.

Here the CDR3 reads CASRGEGQGNTEAFF. The CDR3 DNA reads TGTGCCAGCAGAGGTGAGGGACAGGGGAACACTGAAGCTTTCTTT. The chain is built from TRBV9 and TRBJ1-1, with 9 bases aligning to TRBD1. Germline assignment: CDR1 SGDLS and CDR2 YYNGEE. The CDR3 consists of 15 residues. V lost 5 bases, J lost 1 base, and 6 bases stayed unmatched.

This clone was recorded once. The chain is built from TRBV19 and TRBJ2-2, with D perhaps matching TRBD2 (6 bases). The germline gives CDR1 LNHDA, CDR2 SQIVND (reference sequence). This CDR3 contains 16 residues. Trimming took off 3 bases at V and 4 bases at J, with 15 bases between the two ends. CDR3 loop: CASSIRAGRGTGELFF. The CDR3 region has the DNA TGTGCCAGTAGTATTAGGGCGGGACGAGGCACCGGGGAGCTGTTTTTT. The variable domain in full, with the rest retrieved from reference TRBV19 and TRBJ2-2, is DGGITQSPKYLFRKEGQNVTLSCEQNLNHDAMYWYRQDPGQGLRLIYYSQIVNDFQKGDIAEGYSVSREKKESFPLTVTSAQKNPTAFYLCASSIRAGRGTGELFFGEGSRLTVL.

The CDR3 nucleotides are TGTGCCAGCTCACCGGTAGGGGCAAGCTCTGGGGCCAACGTCCTGACTTTC. Translating gives CASSPVGASSGANVLTF. The chain couples TRBV18 to TRBJ2-6, with a weak D call TRBD1 (5 bases). Trimming cost V 3 bases and J 0 bases, with 12 bases left between them. Germline V gene data show CDR1 as KGHSH and CDR2 as LQKENI. The CDR3 covers 17 residues.

This clone was seen a single time. This sequence joins TRBV28 and TRBJ1-1; TRBD1 matches 7 bases. The CDR3 totals 14 residues. Looked up from germline, CDR1 is MDHEN and CDR2 is SYDVKM. Trimming cost V 4 bases and J 4 bases; bases outside gene matches: 6. The CDR3 protein is CASSSTGLVTEAFF. CDR3 bases: TGTGCCAGCAGTTCGACAGGGTTGGTCACTGAAGCTTTCTTT.

This chain joins TRBV4-2 and TRBJ2-1, with 15 nucleotides matching TRBD2. The CDR3 spans 21 residues. V shed 0 bases, J shed 6 bases, and the junction held 15 bases outside the gene matches. Per germline, CDR1 LGHNA and CDR2 YNFKEQ. CDR3 in DNA: TGTGCCAGCAGCCAAGATCTTTGGACTAGCGGGAGGGCCATCGGCCCCAATGAGCAGTTCTTC. Translated, it gives CASSQDLWTSGRAIGPNEQFF.

The chain uses TRBV29-1 and TRBJ2-3; 7 bases map to TRBD2. CDR1 is SQVTM and CDR2 is ANQGSEA in the germline V gene. CDR3 length: 14 residues. J lost 6 bases, V lost 3 bases, and 9 bases had no gene match. The DNA for the CDR3 is TGCAGCGTTGATGGTGCGGGAGATCATGATACGCAGTATTTT. It yields the protein CSVDGAGDHDTQYF.

The rearrangement uses TRBV5-1 and TRBJ1-2, with 8 nucleotides matching TRBD1. The CDR3 is 17 amino acids. Per the germline V gene, CDR1 is SGHRS and CDR2 is YFSETQ. The junction had 18 bases not matched to a gene; V was cut back by 4 bases and J by 7 bases. This CDR3 reads CASSPTGTGGRSGGYTF. The DNA of the CDR3 is TGCGCCAGCAGCCCAACCGGGACAGGTGGGAGATCGGGTGGCTACACCTTC.

The chain is built from TRBV30 and TRBJ2-3; 9 nucleotides agree with TRBD2. CDR1 and CDR2 from the germline V gene are GTSNPN and SVGIG (reference sequence). CDR3 size: 14 residues. V trimming: 0 bases; J trimming: 4 bases; junction bases outside the gene matches: 2. CDR3 protein: CAWSVAGGSDTQYF. The DNA for the CDR3 is TGTGCCTGGAGTGTAGCGGGGGGCTCAGATACGCAGTATTTT.

This clone has more than one count but fewer than ten. The rearrangement uses TRBV4-2 and TRBJ2-1, with 11 bases lining up with TRBD2. After removal of 4 bases from V and 6 bases from J, the junction contained 5 bases not matched to a gene. This CDR3 has 15 residues. Germline V gene sequence: CDR1 LGHNA, CDR2 YNFKEQ. The CDR3 DNA sequence: TGTGCCAGCAGCCTAGGCACTAGCGGGGGCAATGAGCAGTTCTTC. Its translation: CASSLGTSGGNEQFF.

The J gene is TRBJ2-1, the V gene TRBV7-8, with D possibly TRBD1 on 6 matching bases. Germline loops: CDR1 SGHVS, CDR2 FQNEAQ. The CDR3 is 15 residues long. Trimming cost V 5 bases and J 1 base, with 12 bases left between them. The CDR3 is CASSRAGVSYNEQFF. The CDR3 DNA reads as TGTGCCAGCAGCCGAGCAGGGGTTTCCTACAATGAGCAGTTCTTC.